The T cell receptor beta chain under discussion was sequenced for a study of prognosis after radiotherapy for stage I lung cancer. Whole-study results and caveats: For the expanded TCR clones, whether they were tumor-specific was not determined.

This clonotype was counted at least ten times. Its matching antigen is unknown. V was shortened by 5 bases and J by 7 bases, with 8 bases between the two germline ends. This CDR3 is built from 12 residues. The germline V gene encodes CDR1 SGHTA and CDR2 FQGNSA. Two-round multiplex PCR on genomic DNA was the method by which TCR beta CDR3 was amplified. For every TRBV and TRBJ gene, a specific primer was used in first-round PCR. In TCRdb, the multiplex PCR reads were re-called with MiXCR into one record per CDR3 protein. The table lists 51,000 or so distinct CDR3 sequences, about 35% of them singletons, with about a tenth in the top ten.

The clonotype was recovered from a donor aged 50 or older with non-small cell lung cancer. This material consisted of PBMCs, taken before or after stereotactic body radiation therapy (not recorded which). This chain joins TRBV7-2 and TRBJ1-4; weak D call: TRBD1 (5 bases). CDR3 sequence: CASSERGEKLFF. The CDR3, as DNA: TGTGCCAGCAGCGAGAGGGGTGAAAAACTGTTTTTT.